A selection of T cell receptor beta chains follows, all from one sample in a study of CD8 T cells in Susac syndrome. MiXCR, applied by TCRdb to the immunoSEQ multiplex PCR reads, yields one record per CDR3 protein. Counted here are 150,000 to 200,000 distinct CDR3 sequences, approximately 95% occurring once; the ten biggest clones make up 0.1%. The material sequenced was CD4+ T cells from PBMCs. The receptors here all came from a human donor in good health. Each CDR3 is given with its conserved first and last residue. D genes are given only for firm matches. Expanded clones are given a class, and other clones once, few, many or no size at all.

CDR3nt,CDR3aa,d_gene,j_gene,v_gene,abundance
TGTGCCAGCAGCCTGGGACACCCTGCGGACATTCAGTACTTC,CASSLGHPADIQYF,-,TRBJ2-4,TRBV6-1,-
TGTGCCAGCAGCCCCCGACAGGGTGGCGACGAGCAGTACTTC,CASSPRQGGDEQYF,TRBD1,TRBJ2-7,TRBV4-2,-
TGTGCCAGCAGTGAAAAAGGCAGGGGACCTTACGAGCAGTACTTC,CASSEKGRGPYEQYF,-,TRBJ2-7,TRBV6-1,-
TGTGCCAGCAGTTCCCCCTACTACGAGCAGTACTTC,CASSSPYYEQYF,-,TRBJ2-7,TRBV27,-
TGCAGCGGAACAGACGGAACCTACGAGCAGTACTTC,CSGTDGTYEQYF,-,TRBJ2-7,TRBV29-1,-
TGCGCCAGCAGCTTTTGGACAGGGGGCCGGGACGGGGAGCTGTTTTTT,CASSFWTGGRDGELFF,TRBD1,TRBJ2-2,TRBV5-1,-
TGCAGTGCCCCGCGGGGTTGGCAGGGGGAGACCCAGTACTTC,CSAPRGWQGETQYF,-,TRBJ2-5,TRBV20-1,-
TGTGCCAGCAATCTAGGGGGGGGGACCCAGTACTTC,CASNLGGGTQYF,-,TRBJ2-5,TRBV6-6,-
TGTGCCAGCAGAAACGACCTCAGGGAGCGGTATGGCTACACCTTC,CASRNDLRERYGYTF,-,TRBJ1-2,TRBV6-6,-
TGTGCCAGTAGTACCGCAATAGGACGACAGCCCCAGCATTTT,CASSTAIGRQPQHF,-,TRBJ1-5,TRBV19,-
TGTGCCAGTAGTCCCTTACAGGGTGGAGTTGGAAACACCATATATTTT,CASSPLQGGVGNTIYF,-,TRBJ1-3,TRBV19,-
TGTGCCAGCAGCCAAGCGGGGGAGGTGAACACTGAAGCTTTCTTT,CASSQAGEVNTEAFF,-,TRBJ1-1,TRBV4-2,-
TGTGCCATCAGTGAGGGGACAGCTCCCTCCTACGAGCAGTACTTC,CAISEGTAPSYEQYF,TRBD1,TRBJ2-7,TRBV10-3,-
TGCGCCAGCAGCCGCGCCGGGTTTCCGAACACCGGGGAGCTGTTTTTT,CASSRAGFPNTGELFF,-,TRBJ2-2,TRBV4-1,-
TGTGCCAGCAGTTCCTGGCTAGCGGGGGACGCAGATACGCAGTATTTT,CASSSWLAGDADTQYF,TRBD2,TRBJ2-3,TRBV12-3/TRBV12-4,-
TGTGCCAGCAGCTTGAACAGGGGGCTAACTGAAGCTTTCTTT,CASSLNRGLTEAFF,TRBD1,TRBJ1-1,TRBV6-5,-
TGTGCCAGCAGCCAATTTCTCACAGCTGATAATTCACCCCTCCACTTT,CASSQFLTADNSPLHF,-,TRBJ1-6,TRBV3-1,-
TGTGCCAGCACTGGACAGGGGGCAACCTCCTACGAGCAGTACTTC,CASTGQGATSYEQYF,TRBD1,TRBJ2-7,TRBV19,-
TGTGCCAGCAGCTTAAGGGCAGCAAATTCACCCCTCCACTTT,CASSLRAANSPLHF,-,TRBJ1-6,TRBV7-9,-
TGTGCCAGCAGCTTTGGAAACACCATATATTTT,CASSFGNTIYF,-,TRBJ1-3,TRBV11-2,few
TGTGCCACAACCGGCGGGTCCATTCAGTACTTC,CATTGGSIQYF,-,TRBJ2-4,TRBV28,-
TGTGCCAGCAGCTGGAAAACCGGGACAGGGGGCCTCATGAACACTGAAGCTTTCTTT,CASSWKTGTGGLMNTEAFF,TRBD1,TRBJ1-1,TRBV5-6,-
TGTGCCAGCAGCTTAGCGGGGGGGATGTACAATGAGCAGTTCTTC,CASSLAGGMYNEQFF,TRBD2,TRBJ2-1,TRBV28,-
TGTGCCAGCAGTTACAGGGCGTCCGGGGAGCTGTTTTTT,CASSYRASGELFF,-,TRBJ2-2,TRBV6-6,-
TGCGCCAGCAGCTGGACCCTAGCGGGGGGTAACACCGGGGAGCTGTTTTTT,CASSWTLAGGNTGELFF,TRBD2,TRBJ2-2,TRBV5-1,once
TGCAGCGTTTCGGAGATCCAAGAGACCCAGTACTTC,CSVSEIQETQYF,-,TRBJ2-5,TRBV29-1,-
TGTGCCAGCAGCTTGACAGGGCTTGATGAAAAACTGTTTTTT,CASSLTGLDEKLFF,TRBD1,TRBJ1-4,TRBV7-2,-
TGTGCCAGCAGCTTAGTCGGGGGTGGAAACACCATATATTTT,CASSLVGGGNTIYF,-,TRBJ1-3,TRBV7-2,few
TGTGCCAGCAACGTCGGCAGGGTCACCGGGGAGCTGTTTTTT,CASNVGRVTGELFF,-,TRBJ2-2,TRBV6-2/TRBV6-3,-
TGTGCCAGCAGTTCTCCGGGACAGGGTGGTTGGGCTGAAGCTTTCTTT,CASSSPGQGGWAEAFF,TRBD1,TRBJ1-1,TRBV12-3/TRBV12-4,-
TGTGCCAGCAGTCAGCTCATTGAAGCTTTCTTT,CASSQLIEAFF,-,TRBJ1-1,TRBV3-1,once
TGCGCCAGCAGTCCTCCAAAGGCCGGGTTTGAGACCCAGTACTTC,CASSPPKAGFETQYF,-,TRBJ2-5,TRBV23-1,-
TGTGCCAGCAGTCCACGACAGAGGAACACTGAAGCTTTCTTT,CASSPRQRNTEAFF,-,TRBJ1-1,TRBV28,-
TGTGCCAGCAGTTACTCCAGGGTCCCTAGGGCCCAGTACTTC,CASSYSRVPRAQYF,-,TRBJ2-5,TRBV6-5,-
TGTGCCAGCAGCCCCATAGGTCGGCGGACAGGGACCTACGAGCAGTACTTC,CASSPIGRRTGTYEQYF,TRBD1,TRBJ2-7,TRBV11-2,-
TGCAGCGGGTTCGAGGGTTACGACACTGAAGCTTTCTTT,CSGFEGYDTEAFF,-,TRBJ1-1,TRBV29-1,-
TGTGCCAGCAGTTTAACTACAACTAAGAACACTGAAGCTTTCTTT,CASSLTTTKNTEAFF,-,TRBJ1-1,TRBV28,-
TGTGCCAGCAGCAATTCCGGGACAGAGAGTGAAGCTTTCTTT,CASSNSGTESEAFF,TRBD1,TRBJ1-1,TRBV7-9,-
TGCGCCAGCAGCCCGATCCGGGGGACAGGGAGGGGTACAGATACGCAGTATTTT,CASSPIRGTGRGTDTQYF,TRBD1,TRBJ2-3,TRBV5-1,once
TGCAGCTCGGGGTTCCCTACATCGGGGCAGTTCTTC,CSSGFPTSGQFF,-,TRBJ2-1,TRBV29-1,-
TGTGCCAGCAGTTTCACCCCACGGGACCCCCAAGAGACCCAGTACTTC,CASSFTPRDPQETQYF,-,TRBJ2-5,TRBV12-3/TRBV12-4,-
TGTGCCAGCAGCTTAGCCACGGGGGCGAAGACTGAAGCTTTCTTT,CASSLATGAKTEAFF,-,TRBJ1-1,TRBV7-9,-